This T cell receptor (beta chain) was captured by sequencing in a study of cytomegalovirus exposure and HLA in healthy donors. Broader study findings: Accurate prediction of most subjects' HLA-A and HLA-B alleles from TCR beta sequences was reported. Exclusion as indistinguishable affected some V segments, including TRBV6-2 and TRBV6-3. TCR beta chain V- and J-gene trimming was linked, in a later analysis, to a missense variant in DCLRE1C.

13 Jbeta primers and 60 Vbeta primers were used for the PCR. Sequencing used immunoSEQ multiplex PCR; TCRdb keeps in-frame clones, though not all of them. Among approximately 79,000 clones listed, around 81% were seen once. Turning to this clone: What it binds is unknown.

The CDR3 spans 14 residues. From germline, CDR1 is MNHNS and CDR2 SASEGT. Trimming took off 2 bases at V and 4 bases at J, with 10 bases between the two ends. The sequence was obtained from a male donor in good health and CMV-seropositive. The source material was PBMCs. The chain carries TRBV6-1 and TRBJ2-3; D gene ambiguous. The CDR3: CASSEIEEADTQYF. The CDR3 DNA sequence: TGTGCCAGCAGTGAAATCGAGGAAGCAGATACGCAGTATTTT.